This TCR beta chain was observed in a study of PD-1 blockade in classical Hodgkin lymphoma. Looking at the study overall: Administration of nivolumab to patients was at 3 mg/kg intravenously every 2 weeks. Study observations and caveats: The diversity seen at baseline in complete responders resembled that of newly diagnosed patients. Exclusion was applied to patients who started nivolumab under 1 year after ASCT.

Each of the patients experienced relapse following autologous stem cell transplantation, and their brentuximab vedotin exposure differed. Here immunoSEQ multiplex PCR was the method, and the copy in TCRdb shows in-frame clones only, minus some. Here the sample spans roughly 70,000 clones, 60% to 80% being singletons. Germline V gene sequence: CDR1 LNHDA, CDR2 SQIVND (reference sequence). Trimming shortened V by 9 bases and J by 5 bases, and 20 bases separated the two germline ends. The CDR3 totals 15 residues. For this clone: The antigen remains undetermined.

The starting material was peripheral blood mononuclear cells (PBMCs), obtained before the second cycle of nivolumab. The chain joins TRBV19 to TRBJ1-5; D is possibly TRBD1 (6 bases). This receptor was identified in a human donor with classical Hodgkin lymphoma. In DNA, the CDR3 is TGTGCCAGCGAGTCGAGCCGGGACACTTATCAGCCCCAGCATTTT. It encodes CASESSRDTYQPQHF.